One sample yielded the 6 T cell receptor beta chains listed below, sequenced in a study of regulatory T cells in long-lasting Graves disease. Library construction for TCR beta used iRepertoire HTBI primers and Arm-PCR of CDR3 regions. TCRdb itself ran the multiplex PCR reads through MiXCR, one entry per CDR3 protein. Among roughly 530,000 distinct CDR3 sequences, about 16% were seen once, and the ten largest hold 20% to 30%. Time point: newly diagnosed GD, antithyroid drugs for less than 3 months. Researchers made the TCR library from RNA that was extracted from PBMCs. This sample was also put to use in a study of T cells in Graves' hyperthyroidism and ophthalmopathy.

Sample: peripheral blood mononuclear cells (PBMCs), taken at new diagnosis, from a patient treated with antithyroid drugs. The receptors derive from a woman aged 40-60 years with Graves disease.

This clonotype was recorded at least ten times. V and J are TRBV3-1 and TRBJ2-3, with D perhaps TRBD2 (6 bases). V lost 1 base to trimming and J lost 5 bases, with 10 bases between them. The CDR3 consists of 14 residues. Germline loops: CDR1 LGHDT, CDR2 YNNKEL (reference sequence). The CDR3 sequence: CASSQVAGLDTQYF. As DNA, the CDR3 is TGTGCCAGCAGCCAAGTTGCGGGGCTAGATACGCAGTATTTT.

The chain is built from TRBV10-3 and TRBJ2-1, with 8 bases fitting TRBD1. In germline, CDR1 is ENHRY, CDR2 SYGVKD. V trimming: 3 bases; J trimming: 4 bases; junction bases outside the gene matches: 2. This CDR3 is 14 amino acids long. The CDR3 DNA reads TGTGCCATCAGTGACCGGGACAGGTACAATGAGCAGTTCTTC. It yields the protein CAISDRDRYNEQFF.

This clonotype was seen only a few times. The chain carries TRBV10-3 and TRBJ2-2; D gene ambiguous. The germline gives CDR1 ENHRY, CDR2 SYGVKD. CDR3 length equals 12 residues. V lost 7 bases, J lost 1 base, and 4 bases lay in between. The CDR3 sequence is CAIKGNTGELFF. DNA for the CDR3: TGTGCCATCAAAGGGAACACCGGGGAGCTGTTTTTT.

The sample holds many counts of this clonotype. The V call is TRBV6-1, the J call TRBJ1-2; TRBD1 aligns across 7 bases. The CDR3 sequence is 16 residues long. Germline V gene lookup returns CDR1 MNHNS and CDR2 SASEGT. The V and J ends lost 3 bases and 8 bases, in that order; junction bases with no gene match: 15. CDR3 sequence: CASSDQLGTARFGYTF. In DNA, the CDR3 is TGTGCCAGCAGTGACCAGCTCGGGACAGCCCGTTTCGGCTACACCTTC.

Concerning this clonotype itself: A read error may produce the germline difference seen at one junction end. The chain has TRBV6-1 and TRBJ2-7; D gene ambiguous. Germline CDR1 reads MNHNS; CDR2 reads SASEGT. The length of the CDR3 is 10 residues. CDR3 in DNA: TGTGCCAGCGGCTCCCACGAGCAGTACTTC. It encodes CASGSHEQYF.

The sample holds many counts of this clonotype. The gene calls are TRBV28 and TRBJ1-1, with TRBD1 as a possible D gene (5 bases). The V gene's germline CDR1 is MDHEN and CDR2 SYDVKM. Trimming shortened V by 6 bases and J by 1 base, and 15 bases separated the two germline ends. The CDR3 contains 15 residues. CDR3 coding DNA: TGTGCCAGCAGCCTAGGGAGGGGACGGAACACTGAAGCTTTCTTT. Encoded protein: CASSLGRGRNTEAFF.